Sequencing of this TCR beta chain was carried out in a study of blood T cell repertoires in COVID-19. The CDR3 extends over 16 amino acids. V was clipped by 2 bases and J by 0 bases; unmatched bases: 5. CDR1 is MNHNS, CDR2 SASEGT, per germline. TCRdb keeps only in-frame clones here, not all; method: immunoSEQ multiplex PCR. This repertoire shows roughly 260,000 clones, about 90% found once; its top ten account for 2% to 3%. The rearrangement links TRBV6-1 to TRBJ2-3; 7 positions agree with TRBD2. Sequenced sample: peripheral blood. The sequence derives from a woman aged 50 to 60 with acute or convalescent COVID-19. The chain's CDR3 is CASSEFGGRSTDTQYF. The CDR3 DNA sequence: TGTGCCAGCAGTGAATTTGGCGGGAGAAGCACAGATACGCAGTATTTT.